The 26 T cell receptor beta chains given below trace back to one sample, sequenced in a study of T cell responses to AZD1222 COVID-19 vaccine. Using immunoSEQ multiplex PCR, the repertoire was profiled, and TCRdb retains in-frame clones only, with some absent. Of 80,000 to 100,000 clones detected, approximately 91% appear once; the ten largest clones hold approximately 5%. Source: peripheral blood, taken 28 days after the second AZD1222 dose. These receptor sequences come from an adult who received the AZD1222 COVID-19 vaccine.

This rearrangement joins TRBV7-9 to TRBJ1-2, with D uncertain. This CDR3 is 14 amino acids long. Trimming left V 1 base short and J 5 bases short, with 11 bases between. The germline V gene encodes CDR1 SEHNR and CDR2 FQNEAQ (reference sequence). CDR3 sequence (DNA): TGTGCCAGCAGCTTAGAACAGCCCACTTATGGCTACACCTTC. Amino acid sequence: CASSLEQPTYGYTF.

This sequence joins TRBV5-5 and TRBJ2-1, with 8 bases aligning to TRBD1. J was trimmed by 4 bases and V by 2 bases; bases with no gene match: 5. CDR1 and CDR2 (germline): SGHKS, YYEKEE (reference sequence). There are 15 residues in the CDR3. The CDR3 DNA reads as TGTGCCAGCAGCTTCCGGGACAGGAGTTACAATGAGCAGTTCTTC. Encoded protein: CASSFRDRSYNEQFF.

This chain's CDR3 is CASSRDGTSYGYTF. In DNA, the CDR3 is TGTGCCAGCAGTCGGGACGGAACATCCTATGGCTACACCTTC. The chain combines TRBV6-5 with TRBJ1-2; tentatively, D is TRBD1 (5 bases). CDR3 length: 14 residues. Trimming removed 5 bases at V and 4 bases at J, with 14 bases between. Germline lookup yields CDR1 MNHEY and CDR2 SVGAGI.

This sequence joins TRBV3-1 (or the pseudogene TRBV3-2) and TRBJ2-7; 15 bases map to TRBD2. Trimming took 3 bases from V and 4 from J; bases not matched to a gene: 4. From germline, CDR1 is LGHDT and CDR2 YNNKEL (reference sequence). The CDR3 is made up of 16 amino acids. The CDR3 loop is CASSHGTSGGIYEQYF. The CDR3 DNA sequence: TGTGCCAGCAGCCACGGGACTAGCGGGGGGATTTACGAGCAGTACTTC.

This rearrangement joins TRBV12-3 or TRBV12-4 to TRBJ1-5, with no clear D. The V gene lost 5 bases and the J gene lost 0 bases, with 5 bases spanning the gap. This CDR3 comprises 13 residues. CDR3 loop: CASSQDSNQPQHF. The CDR3 DNA reads as TGTGCCAGCAGTCAGGATAGCAATCAGCCCCAGCATTTT.

This chain connects TRBV10-2 to TRBJ1-5; D call uncertain. V shed 2 bases and J shed 2 bases, with 10 bases lying between them. The CDR3 is made up of 15 amino acids. CDR1 is WSHSY and CDR2 is SAAADI in the germline V gene. In DNA form, the CDR3 reads TGCGCCAGCAGTGAGCCTGCGATGGGCAATCAGCCCCAGCATTTT. Translated: CASSEPAMGNQPQHF.

The rearrangement joins TRBV5-4 to TRBJ2-5; tentative D call: TRBD2 (7 bases). V shed 4 bases and J shed 5 bases, with 15 bases lying between them. Germline assignment: CDR1 SGHNT and CDR2 YYREEE (reference sequence). The CDR3 is 14 residues long. The CDR3 reads CASSGGARGETQYF. The CDR3 nucleotides are TGTGCCAGCAGCGGGGGGGCGCGTGGTGAGACCCAGTACTTC.

This clone was seen a handful of times. The chain uses TRBV5-4 and TRBJ1-1; unclear D gene. The germline V gene encodes CDR1 SGHNT and CDR2 YYREEE (reference sequence). Trimming shortened V by 2 bases and J by 0 bases, and 8 bases separated the two germline ends. CDR3 size: 14 residues. This CDR3 reads CASSFEEVNTEAFF. For the CDR3, the DNA is TGTGCCAGCAGCTTCGAGGAGGTGAACACTGAAGCTTTCTTT.

The CDR3 DNA follows: TGTGCCAGCAGCTCCATGGGACCAAACACTGAAGCTTTCTTT. It encodes CASSSMGPNTEAFF. V and J are TRBV7-9 and TRBJ1-1; tentative D call: TRBD1 (5 bases). Germline loops: CDR1 SEHNR, CDR2 FQNEAQ (reference sequence). V was shortened by 4 bases and J by 2 bases, with 11 bases between the two germline ends. The CDR3 spans 14 residues.

This chain uses TRBV7-9 with TRBJ2-1; unclear D gene. This CDR3 comprises 13 residues. The germline gives CDR1 SEHNR, CDR2 FQNEAQ (reference sequence). Trimming took 5 bases from V and 4 from J, leaving 9 bases between them. The CDR3 region is CASSAWGYNEQFF. The DNA for the CDR3 is TGTGCCAGCAGCGCCTGGGGTTACAATGAGCAGTTCTTC.

The V and J genes are TRBV3-1 (or the pseudogene TRBV3-2) and TRBJ1-2; weak D call: TRBD1 (5 bases). The CDR3 consists of 16 residues. Germline CDR1 reads LGHDT; CDR2 reads YNNKEL (reference sequence). The V end lost 4 bases, the J end lost 4 bases, and 19 bases lay between the germline ends. CDR3: CASSLLSGGAFYGYTF. The CDR3 nucleotides read TGTGCCAGCAGCCTACTCTCTGGGGGTGCGTTCTATGGCTACACCTTC.

This clone was picked up one time. The chain combines TRBV6-4 with TRBJ1-1; D not certain. Germline CDR1 reads MRHNA; CDR2 reads SNTAGT. This CDR3 comprises 15 residues. V lost 3 bases, J lost 0 bases, and 11 bases lay in between. The CDR3 DNA reads as TGTGCCAGCAGTGATAAACAGAGGATGAACACTGAAGCTTTCTTT. Its translation is CASSDKQRMNTEAFF.

This clone was counted only a few times. J is TRBJ1-4 and V is TRBV10-3, with D tentatively TRBD1 (6 bases). The V gene lost 8 bases and the J gene lost 2 bases, with 12 bases spanning the gap. This CDR3 has 14 residues. Germline CDR1 is ENHRY and CDR2 is SYGVKD. This chain's CDR3 is CAIGTGPTNEKLFF. The CDR3 nucleotides are TGTGCCATCGGAACAGGGCCCACTAATGAAAAACTGTTTTTT.

The V gene is TRBV7-9, the J gene TRBJ1-1, with unresolved D. The V and J ends lost 2 bases and 0 bases respectively, with 10 bases between them. Germline CDR1 reads SEHNR; CDR2 reads FQNEAQ (reference sequence). The CDR3 is made up of 15 amino acids. CDR3 in amino acids: CASSLREGMNTEAFF. The CDR3 nucleotides read TGTGCCAGCAGCTTACGAGAGGGCATGAACACTGAAGCTTTCTTT.

This sequence joins TRBV5-1 and TRBJ2-2; 7 nucleotides align to TRBD1. Per germline, CDR1 SGHRS and CDR2 YFSETQ. The ends lost 4 bases at V and 3 bases at J; junction bases unmatched: 9. This CDR3 comprises 16 residues. The CDR3 nucleotides are TGCGCCAGCAGCCTACACAGGGGCGAGGACACCGGGGAGCTGTTTTTT. Residues: CASSLHRGEDTGELFF.

The chain links TRBV19 to TRBJ2-2; 9 bases fit TRBD2. The V gene end was trimmed by 4 bases and the J gene end by 3 bases; junction bases not matched to a gene: 9. Germline CDR1 and CDR2: LNHDA and SQIVND (reference sequence). CDR3 length: 17 amino acids. CDR3 nucleotide sequence: TGTGCCAGTAGTAGACGATTAGCGGGGGCGGACACCGGGGAGCTGTTTTTT. It encodes CASSRRLAGADTGELFF.

The chain recombines TRBV5-8 with TRBJ1-6; maybe TRBD1 (6 bases). Germline CDR1 is SGHTS and CDR2 is YDEGEE. Trimming cost V 5 bases and J 5 bases, with 8 bases left between them. The CDR3 totals 13 residues. CDR3 protein: CASSWTDNSPLHF. CDR3 coding DNA: TGTGCCAGCAGTTGGACAGATAATTCACCCCTCCACTTT.

The gene calls are TRBV14 and TRBJ1-3; TRBD1 is a possible D gene (6 bases). This CDR3 has 15 residues. The V gene lost 4 bases and the J gene lost 0 bases, with 10 bases spanning the gap. Germline values: CDR1 SGHDN, CDR2 FVKESK. The CDR3 DNA reads as TGTGCCAGCAGCCTGACAGGAACCTCTGGAAACACCATATATTTT. Translating gives CASSLTGTSGNTIYF.

The gene calls are TRBV6-2 or TRBV6-3 and TRBJ1-5; the match to TRBD1 covers 7 bases. Germline CDR1 MNHEY, CDR2 SVGEGT. J gave up 7 bases and V 0 bases, and 6 bases lay outside the gene matches. This CDR3 spans 15 amino acids. The DNA for the CDR3 is TGTGCCAGCAGTTACTCCACAGGGGCGAACCAGCCCCAGCATTTT. Protein: CASSYSTGANQPQHF.

This clone showed up just once. V is TRBV10-3 and J is TRBJ2-5, with D perhaps given as TRBD1 or TRBD2 (6 bases each). CDR3 length: 14 residues. Per the germline V gene, CDR1 is ENHRY and CDR2 is SYGVKD. V lost 4 bases, J lost 5 bases, and 14 bases lay in between. CDR3 sequence (DNA): TGTGCCATCAGTGTTACGGGGGCCGGGGAGACCCAGTACTTC. Encoded protein: CAISVTGAGETQYF.

This chain uses TRBV15 with TRBJ2-6; D not resolved. Germline V lookup: CDR1 LNHNV, CDR2 YYDKDF (reference sequence). Trimming left V 7 bases short and J 1 base short, with 5 bases between. The CDR3 length is 13 residues. The CDR3 sequence: CATMPSGANVLTF. Written as DNA, the CDR3 is TGTGCCACCATGCCTTCTGGGGCCAACGTCCTGACTTTC.

This clone was counted a single time. V usage is TRBV5-1 and J usage is TRBJ1-2, with unresolved D. Trimming took off 2 bases at V and 8 bases at J, with 13 bases between the two ends. The germline V gene encodes CDR1 SGHRS and CDR2 YFSETQ. There are 13 residues in the CDR3. CDR3 residues: CASSFPGSRGYTF. In DNA form, the CDR3 reads TGCGCCAGCAGCTTCCCAGGTTCTCGAGGCTACACCTTC.

The rearrangement joins TRBV20-1 to TRBJ2-5; 7 bases agree with TRBD2. The CDR3 is 11 amino acids. Germline CDR1 and CDR2: DFQATT and SNEGSKA (reference sequence). The junction had 2 bases not matched to a gene; V was cut back by 5 bases and J by 5 bases. The CDR3 nucleotides read TGCAGTGCTGGGGGAGGGGAGACCCAGTACTTC. Amino acids: CSAGGGETQYF.

The gene calls are TRBV5-6 and TRBJ1-1; D is undetermined. CDR3 length: 15 amino acids. Trimming removed 0 bases from V and 1 base from J, with 10 bases in between. CDR1 is SGHDT, CDR2 YYEEEE, per germline. CDR3 residues: CASSLVGAKNTEAFF. The DNA of the CDR3 is TGTGCCAGCAGCTTGGTAGGAGCAAAGAACACTGAAGCTTTCTTT. Supplemented by reference TRBV5-6 and TRBJ1-1, the full variable domain reads DAGVTQSPTHLIKTRGQQVTLRCSPKSGHDTVSWYQQALGQGPQFIFQYYEEEERQRGNFPDRFSGHQFPNYSSELNVNALLLGDSALYLCASSLVGAKNTEAFFGQGTRLTVV.

The genes are TRBV4-1 and TRBJ1-2; the D gene is possibly TRBD1 (6 bases). The V end lost 2 bases, the J end lost 2 bases, and 21 bases lay between the germline ends. This CDR3 has 18 residues. In germline, CDR1 is MGHRA, CDR2 YSYEKL. The CDR3 loop is CASSQRSEGGAANYGYTF. The CDR3, as DNA: TGCGCCAGCAGCCAACGAAGTGAAGGGGGGGCCGCGAACTATGGCTACACCTTC.

The genes are TRBV2 and TRBJ1-2, with unresolved D. The germline V gene has CDR1 SNHLY and CDR2 FYNNEI. V dropped 7 bases and J dropped 8 bases, with 17 bases sitting between them. The CDR3 consists of 13 residues. The CDR3 DNA reads as TGTGCCAGCACCCGAGGGAGGGTAGGCGGCTACACCTTC. Its protein product is CASTRGRVGGYTF.